This paragraph reports one TCR beta chain. This sample was included in a study of cytomegalovirus exposure and HLA in healthy donors. Amplification used 60 Vbeta primers and 13 Jbeta primers. TCRdb's table, derived via immunoSEQ multiplex PCR, lists solely in-frame clones and lacks some. The repertoire holds under 100,000 clones, with over 75% as singletons. Germline CDR1 SGHRS, CDR2 YFSETQ. The V gene lost 0 bases and the J gene lost 12 bases, with 10 bases spanning the gap. The CDR3 length is 11 residues. The TCR comes from a human donor in good health. Sequences were obtained from PBMCs. The V gene is TRBV5-1, the J gene TRBJ2-7; D is perhaps TRBD1 (6 bases). The CDR3 DNA sequence: TGCGCCAGCAGCTTGGAGGGGGTGCGGTACTTC. Encoded protein: CASSLEGVRYF.